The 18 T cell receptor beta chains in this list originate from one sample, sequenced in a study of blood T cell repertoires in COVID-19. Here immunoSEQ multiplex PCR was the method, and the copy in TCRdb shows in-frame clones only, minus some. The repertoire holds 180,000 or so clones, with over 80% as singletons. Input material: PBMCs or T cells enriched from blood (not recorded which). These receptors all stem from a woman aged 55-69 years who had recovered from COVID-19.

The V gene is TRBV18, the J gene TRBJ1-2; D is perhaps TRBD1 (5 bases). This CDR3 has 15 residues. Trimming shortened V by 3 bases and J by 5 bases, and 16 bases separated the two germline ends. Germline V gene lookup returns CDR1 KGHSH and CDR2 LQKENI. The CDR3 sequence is CASSPTGLWQYGYTF. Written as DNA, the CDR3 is TGTGCCAGCTCACCTACGGGACTCTGGCAGTATGGCTACACCTTC.

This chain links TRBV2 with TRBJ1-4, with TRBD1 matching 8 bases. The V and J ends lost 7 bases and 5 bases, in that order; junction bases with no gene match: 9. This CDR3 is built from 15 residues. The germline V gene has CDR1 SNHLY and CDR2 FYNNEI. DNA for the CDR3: TGTGCCAGCAAAGACAGGGGTTTAGTAAATGAAAAACTGTTTTTT. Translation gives CASKDRGLVNEKLFF.

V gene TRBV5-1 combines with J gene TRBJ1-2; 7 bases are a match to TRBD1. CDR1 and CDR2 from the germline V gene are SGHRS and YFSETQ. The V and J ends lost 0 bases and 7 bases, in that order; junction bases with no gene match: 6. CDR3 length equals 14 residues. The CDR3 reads CASSLGQGRTGYTF. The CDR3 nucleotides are TGCGCCAGCAGCTTGGGACAGGGAAGGACTGGCTACACCTTC.

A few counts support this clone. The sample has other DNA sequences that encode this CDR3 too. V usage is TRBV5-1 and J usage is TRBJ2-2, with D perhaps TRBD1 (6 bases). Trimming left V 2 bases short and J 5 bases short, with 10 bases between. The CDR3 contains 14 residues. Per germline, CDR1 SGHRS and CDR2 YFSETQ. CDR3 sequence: CASSFAGETGELFF. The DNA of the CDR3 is TGCGCCAGCAGCTTCGCAGGGGAGACCGGGGAGCTGTTTTTT.

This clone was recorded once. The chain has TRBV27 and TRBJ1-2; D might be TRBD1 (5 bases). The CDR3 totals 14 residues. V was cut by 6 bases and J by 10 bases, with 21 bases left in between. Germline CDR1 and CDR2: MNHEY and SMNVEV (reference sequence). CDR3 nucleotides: TGTGCCAGCAGCTTTTTCGACAGAAATCGGAACTACACCTTC. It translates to CASSFFDRNRNYTF.

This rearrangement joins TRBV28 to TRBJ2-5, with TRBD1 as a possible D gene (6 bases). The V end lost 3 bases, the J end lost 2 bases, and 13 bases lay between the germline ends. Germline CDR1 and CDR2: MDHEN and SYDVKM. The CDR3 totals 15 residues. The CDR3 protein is CASSFGQNKQETQYF. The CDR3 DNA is TGTGCCAGCAGTTTTGGACAGAACAAGCAAGAGACCCAGTACTTC.

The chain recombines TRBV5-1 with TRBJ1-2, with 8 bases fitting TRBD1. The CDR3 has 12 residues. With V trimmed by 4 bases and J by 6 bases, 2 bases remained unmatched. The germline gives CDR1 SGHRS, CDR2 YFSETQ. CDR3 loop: CASSPGGDGYTF. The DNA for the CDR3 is TGCGCCAGCAGCCCAGGGGGCGATGGCTACACCTTC.

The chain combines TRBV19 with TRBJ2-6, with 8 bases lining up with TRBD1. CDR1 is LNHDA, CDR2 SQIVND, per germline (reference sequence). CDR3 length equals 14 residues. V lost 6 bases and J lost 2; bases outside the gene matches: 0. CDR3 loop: CASRTGAGANVLTF. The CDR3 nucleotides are TGTGCCAGTAGGACAGGGGCTGGGGCCAACGTCCTGACTTTC.

Here the CDR3 reads CASSSLQGVVETQYF. Here the CDR3 DNA reads TGTGCCAGCAGCTCCCTACAGGGTGTCGTTGAGACCCAGTACTTC. The chain couples TRBV11-2 to TRBJ2-5; tentatively, D is TRBD1 (6 bases). The CDR3 is made up of 15 amino acids. CDR1 is SGHAT, CDR2 FQNNGV, per germline. The V end was cut by 4 bases, the J end by 5 bases, with 17 bases between.

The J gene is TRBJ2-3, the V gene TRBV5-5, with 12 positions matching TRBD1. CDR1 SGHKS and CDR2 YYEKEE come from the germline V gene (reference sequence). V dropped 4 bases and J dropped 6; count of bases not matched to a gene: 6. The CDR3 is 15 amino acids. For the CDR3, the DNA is TGTGCCAGCAGCCCCACGGGACAGGGGGCGGATACGCAGTATTTT. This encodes CASSPTGQGADTQYF.

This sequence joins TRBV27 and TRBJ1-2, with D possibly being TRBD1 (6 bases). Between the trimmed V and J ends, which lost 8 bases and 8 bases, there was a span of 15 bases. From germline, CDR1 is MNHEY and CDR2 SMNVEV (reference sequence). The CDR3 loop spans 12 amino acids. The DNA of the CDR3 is TGTGCCAGCTTTTCAGGGGTTGGAGGCTACACCTTC. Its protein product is CASFSGVGGYTF.

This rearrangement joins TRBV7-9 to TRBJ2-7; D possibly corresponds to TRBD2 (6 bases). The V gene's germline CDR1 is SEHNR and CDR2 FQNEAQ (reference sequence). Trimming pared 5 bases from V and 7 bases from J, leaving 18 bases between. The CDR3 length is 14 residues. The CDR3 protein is CASSRPEGGLEQYF. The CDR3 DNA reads TGTGCCAGCAGCCGCCCGGAGGGTGGATTGGAGCAGTACTTC. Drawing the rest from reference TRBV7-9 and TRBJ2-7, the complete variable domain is DTGVSQNPRHKITKRGQNVTFRCDPISEHNRLYWYRQTLGQGPEFLTYFQNEAQLEKSRLLSDRFSAERPKGSFSTLEIQRTEQGDSAMYLCASSRPEGGLEQYFGPGTRLTVT.

CDR3 bases: TGCGCCAGCAGCTTGAAACAGGGAGGGACCTACGAGCAGTACTTC. This encodes CASSLKQGGTYEQYF. The J gene is TRBJ2-7, the V gene TRBV5-1, with D tentatively TRBD2 (7 bases). CDR3 length equals 15 residues. The V end was cut by 1 base, the J end by 2 bases, with 13 bases between. Germline V gives CDR1 SGHRS, CDR2 YFSETQ.

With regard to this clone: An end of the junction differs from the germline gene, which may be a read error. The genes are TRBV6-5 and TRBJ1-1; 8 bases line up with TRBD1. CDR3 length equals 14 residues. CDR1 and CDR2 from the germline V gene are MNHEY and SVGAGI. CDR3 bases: TGTGCCAGCAGTTGGGGACAGGCGAACAGTGAAGCTTTCTTT. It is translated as CASSWGQANSEAFF.

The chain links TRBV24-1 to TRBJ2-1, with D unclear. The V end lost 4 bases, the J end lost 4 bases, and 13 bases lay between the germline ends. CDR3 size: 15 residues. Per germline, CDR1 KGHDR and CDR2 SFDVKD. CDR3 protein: CATSEGLYGYNEQFF. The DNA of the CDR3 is TGTGCCACCAGTGAAGGCTTATACGGGTACAATGAGCAGTTCTTC.

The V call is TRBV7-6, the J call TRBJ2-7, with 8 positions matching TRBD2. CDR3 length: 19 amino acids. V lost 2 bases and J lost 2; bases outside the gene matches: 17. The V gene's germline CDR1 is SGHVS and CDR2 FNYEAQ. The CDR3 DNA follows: TGTGCCAGCAGCTTATCTCCGGGGGGGCAAGGTAGTAGACCCTACGAGCAGTACTTC. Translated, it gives CASSLSPGGQGSRPYEQYF. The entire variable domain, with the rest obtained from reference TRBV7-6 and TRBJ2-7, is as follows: GAGVSQSPRYKVTKRGQDVALRCDPISGHVSLYWYRQALGQGPEFLTYFNYEAQQDKSGLPNDRFSAERPEGSISTLTIQRTEQRDSAMYRCASSLSPGGQGSRPYEQYFGPGTRLTVT.

The chain's CDR3 is CASSQGQGTSGNTIYF. CDR3 DNA sequence: TGTGCCAGCAGCCAGGGACAGGGAACCTCTGGAAACACCATATATTTT. The V and J genes are TRBV3-1 (or the pseudogene TRBV3-2) and TRBJ1-3; 9 positions match TRBD1. Trimming cost V 3 bases and J 0 bases; bases outside gene matches: 3. The CDR3 runs to 16 residues. Germline CDR1 reads LGHDT; CDR2 reads YNNKEL (reference sequence).

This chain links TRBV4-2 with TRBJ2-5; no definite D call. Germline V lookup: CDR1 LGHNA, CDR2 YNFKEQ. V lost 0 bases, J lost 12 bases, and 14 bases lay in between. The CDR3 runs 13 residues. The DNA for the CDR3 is TGTGCCAGCAGCCAAGATCTGTCGGCGGAAGAGTACTTC. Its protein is CASSQDLSAEEYF.